This note documents a single TCR beta chain sequence. This entry belongs to a study of blood T cell repertoires in COVID-19. Whole-study context: Samples of COVID-19 (acute and convalescent) were obtained from the United States, Italy and Spain. The analysed material was cDNA or gDNA that came from T cells, B-cell-depleted T cells, or PBMCs.

Generated by immunoSEQ multiplex PCR, the TCRdb table keeps only in-frame clones and is missing some. The sample shows roughly 100,000 clones, roughly 80% of them seen only once. Germline loops: CDR1 SGHRS, CDR2 YFSETQ. Trimming at V came to 1 base and at J to 1 base, leaving 4 bases not matched to a gene. This CDR3 contains 15 residues. The specimen sequenced was peripheral blood. The TCR comes from a man aged 60 to 69 with active or convalescent COVID-19. The rearrangement links TRBV5-1 to TRBJ2-5; TRBD1 matches 7 bases. CDR3 nucleotide sequence: TGCGCCAGCAGCTTGCGAGGGACAGCCCAAGAGACCCAGTACTTC. It translates to CASSLRGTAQETQYF.